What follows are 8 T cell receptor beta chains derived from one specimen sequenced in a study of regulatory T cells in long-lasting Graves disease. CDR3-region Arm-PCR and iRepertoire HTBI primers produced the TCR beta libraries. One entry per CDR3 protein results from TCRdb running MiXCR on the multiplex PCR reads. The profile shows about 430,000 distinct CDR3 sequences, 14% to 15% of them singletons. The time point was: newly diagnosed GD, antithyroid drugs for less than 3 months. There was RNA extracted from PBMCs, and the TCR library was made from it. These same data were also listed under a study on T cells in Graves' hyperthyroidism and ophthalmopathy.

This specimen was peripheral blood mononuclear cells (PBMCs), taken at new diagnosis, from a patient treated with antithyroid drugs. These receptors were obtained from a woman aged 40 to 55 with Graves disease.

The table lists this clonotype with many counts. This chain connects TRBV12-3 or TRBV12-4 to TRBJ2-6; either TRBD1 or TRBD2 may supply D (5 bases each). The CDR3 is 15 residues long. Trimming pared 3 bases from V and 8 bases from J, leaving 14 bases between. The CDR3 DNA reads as TGTGCCAGCAGTTTCGAGGGCAGGGAATCCAACGTCCTGACTTTC. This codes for CASSFEGRESNVLTF.

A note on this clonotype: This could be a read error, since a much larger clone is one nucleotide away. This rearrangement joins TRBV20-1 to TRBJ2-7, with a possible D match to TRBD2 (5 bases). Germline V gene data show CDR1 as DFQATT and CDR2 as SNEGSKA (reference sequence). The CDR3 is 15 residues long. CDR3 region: CGARGLATNSYEQYF. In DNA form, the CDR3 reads TGCGGTGCTAGAGGGTTAGCGACGAACTCCTACGAGCAGTACTTC.

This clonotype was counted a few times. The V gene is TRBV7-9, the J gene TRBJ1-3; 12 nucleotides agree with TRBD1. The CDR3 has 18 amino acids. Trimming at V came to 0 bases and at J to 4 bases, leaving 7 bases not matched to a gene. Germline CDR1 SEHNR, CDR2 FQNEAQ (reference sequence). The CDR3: CASSLAPGQGAQGNTIYF. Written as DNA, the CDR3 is TGTGCCAGCAGCTTAGCGCCGGGACAGGGGGCGCAAGGAAACACCATATATTTT.

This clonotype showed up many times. CDR3 protein: CASSLGSAVEQYF. CDR3 nucleotides: TGTGCCAGCAGTTTAGGCTCCGCTGTTGAGCAGTACTTC. V usage is TRBV12-3 or TRBV12-4 and J usage is TRBJ2-7; no clear D. Trimming cost V 1 base and J 7 bases, with 11 bases left between them. The CDR3 loop spans 13 amino acids.

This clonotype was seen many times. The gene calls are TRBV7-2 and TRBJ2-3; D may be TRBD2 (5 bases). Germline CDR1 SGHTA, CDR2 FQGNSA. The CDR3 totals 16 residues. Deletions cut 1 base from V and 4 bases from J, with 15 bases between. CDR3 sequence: CASSLGLPMGADTQYF. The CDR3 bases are TGTGCCAGCAGCTTAGGACTACCCATGGGTGCAGATACGCAGTATTTT.

The CDR3 protein is CASSPGLTKAFF. The CDR3 DNA reads TGCGCCAGCAGCCCGGGCCTTACGAAGGCTTTCTTT. The genes are TRBV4-1 and TRBJ1-1; no firm D call. This CDR3 has 12 amino acids. Trimming removed 4 bases at V and 11 bases at J, with 14 bases between. Germline lookup yields CDR1 MGHRA and CDR2 YSYEKL.

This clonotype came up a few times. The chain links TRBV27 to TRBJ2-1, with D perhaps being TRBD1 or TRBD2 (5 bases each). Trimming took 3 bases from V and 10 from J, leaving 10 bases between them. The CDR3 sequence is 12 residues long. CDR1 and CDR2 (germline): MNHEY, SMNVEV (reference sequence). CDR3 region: CASSLGGTEQFF. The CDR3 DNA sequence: TGTGCCAGCAGTTTGGGTGGGACGGAGCAGTTCTTC.

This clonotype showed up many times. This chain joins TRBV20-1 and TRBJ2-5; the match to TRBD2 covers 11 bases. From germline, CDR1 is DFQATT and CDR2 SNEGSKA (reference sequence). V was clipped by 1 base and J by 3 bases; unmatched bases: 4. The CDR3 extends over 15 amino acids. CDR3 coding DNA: TGCAGTGCTAGAGGGCCTAGCGGGAGGAAAGAGACCCAGTACTTC. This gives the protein CSARGPSGRKETQYF.